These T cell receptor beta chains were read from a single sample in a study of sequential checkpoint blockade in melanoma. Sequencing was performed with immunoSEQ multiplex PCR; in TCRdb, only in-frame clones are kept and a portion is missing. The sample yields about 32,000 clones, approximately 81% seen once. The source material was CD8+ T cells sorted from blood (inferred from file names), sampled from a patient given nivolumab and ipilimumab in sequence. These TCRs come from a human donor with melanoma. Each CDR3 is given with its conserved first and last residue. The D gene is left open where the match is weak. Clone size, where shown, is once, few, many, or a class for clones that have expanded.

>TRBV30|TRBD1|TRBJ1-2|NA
TGTGCCTGGACTACCGGACAGGGGTTTGGCTACACCTTC
CAWTTGQGFGYTF
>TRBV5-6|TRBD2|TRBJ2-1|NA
TGTGCCAGCAGCTGGACTAGCGGGACCTACAATGAGCAGTTCTTC
CASSWTSGTYNEQFF
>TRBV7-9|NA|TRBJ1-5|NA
TGTGCCAGCAGGCTAGCAGGGGTGAATCAGCCCCAGCATTTT
CASRLAGVNQPQHF
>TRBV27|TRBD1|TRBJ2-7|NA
TGTGCCAGCAGTTTTCAGGGGGCGGACTACGAGCAGTACTTC
CASSFQGADYEQYF
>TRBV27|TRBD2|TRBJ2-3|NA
TGTGCCAGCAGTTTCAGGCTAGCGGGCACAGATACGCAGTATTTT
CASSFRLAGTDTQYF
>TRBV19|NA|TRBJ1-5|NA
TGTGCCAGTAGTATCATACATCAGGCCAATCAGCCCCAGCATTTT
CASSIIHQANQPQHF
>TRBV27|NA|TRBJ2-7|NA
TGTGCCAGCAGTTCAGCCGGGACTTATACCTACGAGCAGTACTTC
CASSSAGTYTYEQYF
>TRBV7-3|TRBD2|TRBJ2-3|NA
TGTGCCAGCAGCTTAACTTCAGGGCGGAGCGGGACCCCAGATACGCAGTATTTT
CASSLTSGRSGTPDTQYF
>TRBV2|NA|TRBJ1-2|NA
TGTGCCAGCAGTCCGGGAGGCCGGGGTATGGGCTATGGCTACACCTTC
CASSPGGRGMGYGYTF
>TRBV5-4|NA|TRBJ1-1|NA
TGTGCCAGCGTAGGGGCAGCTGAAGCTTTCTTT
CASVGAAEAFF
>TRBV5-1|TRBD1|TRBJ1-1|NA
TGCGCCAGCATCTCAGACCCCGGACAGGGCCCAGTGAACACTGAAGCTTTCTTT
CASISDPGQGPVNTEAFF
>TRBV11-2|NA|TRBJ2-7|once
TGTGCCAGTCGCCATTCGGGTCACGAGCAGTACTTC
CASRHSGHEQYF
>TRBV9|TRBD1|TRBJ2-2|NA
TGTGCCAGCAGCGCACAGGGGGCAGGGGGCACCGGGGAGCTGTTTTTT
CASSAQGAGGTGELFF
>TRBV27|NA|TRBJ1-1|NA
TGTGCCAGCAGTTTTGTGGGAACGGGGGACACTGAAGCTTTCTTT
CASSFVGTGDTEAFF
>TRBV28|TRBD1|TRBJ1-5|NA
TGTGCCACCCAAACGGGGGGACAGGGATTTCAGCCCCAGCATTTT
CATQTGGQGFQPQHF
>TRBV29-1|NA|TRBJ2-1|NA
TGCAGCGTCCAATCGAGAGTGAGATACAATGAGCAGTTCTTC
CSVQSRVRYNEQFF
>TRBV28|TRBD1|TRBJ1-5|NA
TGTGCCAGCAGTTCTTATGGACAGGGTTGGAGCAATCAGCCCCAGCATTTT
CASSSYGQGWSNQPQHF
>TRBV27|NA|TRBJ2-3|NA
TGTGCCAGCAGTTTAGTTGGGGGCGCAGATACGCAGTATTTT
CASSLVGGADTQYF
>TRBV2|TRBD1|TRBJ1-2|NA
TGTGCCAGCAGTGAAAGAGGGGGCCACTATGGCTACACCTTC
CASSERGGHYGYTF
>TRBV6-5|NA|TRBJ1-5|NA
TGTGCCAGCAGACAGGACACTACCGATGGTCAGCCCCAGCATTTT
CASRQDTTDGQPQHF
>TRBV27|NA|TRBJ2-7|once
TGTGCCAGCAGCCTGGACAGATCAGGCTTCAACGAGCAGTACTTC
CASSLDRSGFNEQYF
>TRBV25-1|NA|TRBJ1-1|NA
TGTGCCAGCAGTGAATATTCTTGGAGAGGGCACACTGAAGCTTTCTTT
CASSEYSWRGHTEAFF
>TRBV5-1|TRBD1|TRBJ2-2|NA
TGCGCCAGCAGCTGGCGCGGGACAGGGGGCGGCACCGGGGAGCTGTTTTTT
CASSWRGTGGGTGELFF
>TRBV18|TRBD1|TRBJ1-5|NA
TGTGCCAGCTCATTATCCGGGACAGGTAGCAATCAGCCCCAGCATTTT
CASSLSGTGSNQPQHF
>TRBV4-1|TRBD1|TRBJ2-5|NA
TGCGCCAGCAGCCGGGACAGGGGGCCAGAGACCCAGTACTTC
CASSRDRGPETQYF
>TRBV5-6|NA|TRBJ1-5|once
TGTGCCAGCAGCTTGGCGGCAGGGGCGAGCAATCAGCCCCAGCATTTT
CASSLAAGASNQPQHF
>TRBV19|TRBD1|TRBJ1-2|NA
TGTGCCAGTAGTATCAACAGGGGGAGTAGCTACACCTTC
CASSINRGSSYTF
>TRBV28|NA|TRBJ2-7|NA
TGTGCCAGCAGGCCCCTCCGGGACTGGGGAACCTACGAGCAGTACTTC
CASRPLRDWGTYEQYF
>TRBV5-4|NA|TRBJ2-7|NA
TGTGCCAGCAGGATAGGAGTGGAGCACGAGCAGTACTTC
CASRIGVEHEQYF
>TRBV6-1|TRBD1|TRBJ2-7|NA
TGTGCCAGCAGTGCCCCCGGGACAGGGATCTACGAGCAGTACTTC
CASSAPGTGIYEQYF
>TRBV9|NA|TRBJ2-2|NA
TGTGCCAGCAGCGTGACAGGGACTCCCACCGGGGAGCTGTTTTTT
CASSVTGTPTGELFF
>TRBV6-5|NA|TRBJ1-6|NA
TGTGCCAGCAGTTACTCCTCAGGGAATTCACCCCTCCACTTT
CASSYSSGNSPLHF
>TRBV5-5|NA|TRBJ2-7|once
TGTGCCAGCAGCTCTCCCGGGACACCTATCTACGAGCAGTACTTC
CASSSPGTPIYEQYF
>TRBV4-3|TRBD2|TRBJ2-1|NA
TGCGCCAGCAGCCAACTAGCGGGGGGGGAATACAATGAGCAGTTCTTC
CASSQLAGGEYNEQFF
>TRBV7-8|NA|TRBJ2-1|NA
TGTGCCAGCAGCACAGACACAGGGTTCTCCTACAATGAGCAGTTCTTC
CASSTDTGFSYNEQFF
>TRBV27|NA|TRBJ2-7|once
TGTGCCAGCAGTTTTAGTGGCTACGAGCAGTACTTC
CASSFSGYEQYF
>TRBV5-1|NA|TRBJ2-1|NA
TGCGCCAGCAGCTTGTCCATGGGCCTTTACAATGAGCAGTTCTTC
CASSLSMGLYNEQFF
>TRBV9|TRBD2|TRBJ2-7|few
TGTGCCAGCAGCACGGGGGGGAGGATCTACGAGCAGTACTTC
CASSTGGRIYEQYF
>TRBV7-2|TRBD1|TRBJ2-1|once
TGTGCCAGCAGCTACCGGGACAGGTACAATGAGCAGTTCTTC
CASSYRDRYNEQFF
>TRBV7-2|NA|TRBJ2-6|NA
TGTGCCAGCAGCTTCGCCAGGGTCGCCGGGGCCAACGTCCTGACTTTC
CASSFARVAGANVLTF
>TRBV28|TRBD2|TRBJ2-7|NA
TGTGCCAGCAGTTCGTTGGTCCTAGGCCTCCTAGCGGGCTACTCCTACGAGCAGTACTTC
CASSSLVLGLLAGYSYEQYF
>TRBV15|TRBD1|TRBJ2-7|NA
TGTGCCACCAGCAGAGAAGGTTGGGGACAGGGGAGCTCCTACGAGCAGTACTTC
CATSREGWGQGSSYEQYF
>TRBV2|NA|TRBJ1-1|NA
TGTGCCAGCAGTCTAGCATTGAACACTGAAGCTTTCTTT
CASSLALNTEAFF
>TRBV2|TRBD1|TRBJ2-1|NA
TGTGCCAGCAGCCAGTGGACAGGGGGCGCCTACAATGAGCAGTTCTTC
CASSQWTGGAYNEQFF
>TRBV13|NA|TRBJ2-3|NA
TGTGCCAGCAGCTTAGTAGCCCGGAAAGAGACAGATACGCAGTATTTT
CASSLVARKETDTQYF
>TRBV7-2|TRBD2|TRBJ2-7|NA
TGTGCCAGAAGACTAGCGGGATCCTACGAGCAGTACTTC
CARRLAGSYEQYF
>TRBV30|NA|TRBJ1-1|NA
TGTGCCTGGGGACAGTACCCTGAAGCTTTCTTT
CAWGQYPEAFF
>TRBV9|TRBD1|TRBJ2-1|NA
TGTGCCAGCAGCGAGAATTCCGGGACAGGGGGCGATGAGCAGTTCTTC
CASSENSGTGGDEQFF
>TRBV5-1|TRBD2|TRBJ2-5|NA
TGCGCCAGCAGCTTGGAAGCGGGGGGAAAGACCCAGTACTTC
CASSLEAGGKTQYF
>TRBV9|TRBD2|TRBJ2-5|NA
TGTGCCAGCAGCCCCCACGGGCGGGAGCGACAAGAGACCCAGTACTTC
CASSPHGRERQETQYF